The present T cell receptor (beta chain) was sequenced within a study of T cell clonality in common variable immunodeficiency. Libraries were prepared by immunoSEQ multiplex PCR; TCRdb keeps only in-frame clonotypes and omits some of them. This repertoire holds more than 35,000 clones, and none appear only once. Findings and limits, study-wide: Reportedly, TCR beta sequences from common variable immunodeficiency showed fewer deletions and N-nucleotide insertions.

Per germline, CDR1 SGHRS and CDR2 YFSETQ. V lost 4 bases to trimming and J lost 7 bases; unmatched junction nucleotides: 6. The length of the CDR3 is 13 residues. This clone was found many times. Its antigen remains unknown. The read comes to an end 3 residues before the CDR3 does, leaving the germline J gene to fill in the end. V usage is TRBV5-1 and J usage is TRBJ2-5; 8 bases map to TRBD1. Sequencing was performed on peripheral blood mononuclear cells. The sequence derives from a person between 18 and 75 years old in good health. CDR3 bases read: TGCGCCAGCAGCGGGGATGACAGGGGGACC. Protein product: CASSGDDRGT. The entire CDR3 is CASSGDDRGTQYF.